These 18 T cell receptor beta chains originate from one sample sequenced in a study of cytomegalovirus exposure and HLA in healthy donors. Primers included in the PCR were 60 Vbeta and 13 Jbeta primers. Clones were read by immunoSEQ multiplex PCR, and TCRdb kept only the in-frame ones, dropping some. Its table records about 110,000 clones. Sequencing input: PBMCs. These receptors were taken from a man aged 35-49 years in good health and CMV-seropositive.

The genes are TRBV25-1 and TRBJ1-1, with no clear D. CDR3 length: 13 amino acids. Deletions cut 4 bases from V and 4 bases from J, with 10 bases between. Germline V gene sequence: CDR1 MGHDK, CDR2 SYGVNS. The CDR3 DNA follows: TGTGCCAGCAGTGCTGCCGGGATCACTGAAGCTTTCTTT. It encodes CASSAAGITEAFF.

The CDR3 is CASKQTGFTPGGANVLTF. The CDR3 DNA is TGTGCCAGCAAACAAACAGGGTTCACTCCGGGAGGGGCCAACGTCCTGACTTTC. The chain recombines TRBV28 with TRBJ2-6; TRBD1 is a possible D gene (6 bases). CDR1 MDHEN and CDR2 SYDVKM come from the germline V gene. The CDR3 loop spans 18 amino acids. Trimming took 7 bases from V and 4 from J, leaving 23 bases between them.

The chain is built from TRBV6-6 and TRBJ1-1; D not resolved. The V gene's germline CDR1 is MNHNY and CDR2 SVGAGI (reference sequence). CDR3 size: 12 residues. Trimming stripped 4 bases from V and 2 bases from J, with 5 bases between. Written as DNA, the CDR3 is TGTGCCAGCAGTTTTAAAAACACTGAAGCTTTCTTT. As protein: CASSFKNTEAFF.

The chain combines TRBV28 with TRBJ1-4; D not certain. V lost 5 bases and J 0 bases, leaving 7 bases between the germline ends. CDR1 and CDR2 (germline): MDHEN, SYDVKM. The CDR3 runs 14 residues. In DNA, the CDR3 is TGTGCCAGCAGTATAGCCTCAACTAATGAAAAACTGTTTTTT. Translating gives CASSIASTNEKLFF.

The J gene is TRBJ1-5, the V gene TRBV6-5, with D perhaps TRBD1 (5 bases). The V gene's germline CDR1 is MNHEY and CDR2 SVGAGI. Trimming took off 2 bases at V and 2 bases at J, with 10 bases between the two ends. The CDR3 loop spans 15 amino acids. The DNA of the CDR3 is TGTGCCAGCAGTTACACGGGGGACGGCAATCAGCCCCAGCATTTT. This translates into CASSYTGDGNQPQHF.

The CDR3 here is CASRQGTAPTYEQYF. The CDR3 DNA reads as TGTGCCAGCAGACAGGGGACCGCTCCGACCTACGAGCAGTACTTC. The genes are TRBV11-2 and TRBJ2-7; TRBD1 agrees at 7 bases. The CDR3 is 15 residues long. The junction had 10 bases not matched to a gene; V was cut back by 6 bases and J by 2 bases. Looked up from germline, CDR1 is SGHAT and CDR2 is FQNNGV.

The chain couples TRBV12-5 to TRBJ2-5, with 7 positions matching TRBD2. Unmatched junction bases numbered 5, after V lost 8 bases and J lost 5 bases. Germline V gene lookup returns CDR1 LGHNT and CDR2 FRNRAP. The CDR3 loop spans 12 amino acids. CDR3 DNA sequence: TGTGCTAGTCGGGGGGAAGGGGAGACCCAGTACTTC. Translating it yields CASRGEGETQYF.

The chain carries TRBV5-6 and TRBJ2-1; 7 nucleotides align to TRBD2. V gave up 5 bases and J gave up 6 bases; unmatched junction bases: 11. CDR3 length: 15 residues. The germline gives CDR1 SGHDT, CDR2 YYEEEE. The CDR3 coding sequence is TGTGCCAGCAGAGTGGGGGGGAGTACCCGCAATGAGCAGTTCTTC. This encodes CASRVGGSTRNEQFF.

The chain has TRBV7-2 and TRBJ2-2; D is undetermined. Germline-derived CDR1 and CDR2 are SGHTA and FQGNSA. V gave up 4 bases and J gave up 2 bases, with 2 bases separating them. CDR3 length equals 12 residues. CDR3 sequence: CASSSNTGELFF. The CDR3 region has the DNA TGTGCCAGCAGCTCAAACACCGGGGAGCTGTTTTTT. The full variable domain, completed using reference TRBV7-2 and TRBJ2-2, is GAGVSQSPSNKVTEKGKDVELRCDPISGHTALYWYRQSLGQGLEFLIYFQGNSAPDKSGLPSDRFSAERTGGSVSTLTIQRTQQEDSAVYLCASSSNTGELFFGEGSRLTVL.

This chain connects TRBV7-5 to TRBJ2-7; the DNA was not used to check the table's D call, TRBD1. TRBV7-5 is noted as a pseudogene. This CDR3 contains 14 residues. The CDR3 is CARSLRDNRYEQYF. In nucleotides, the CDR3 is TGTGCCAGAAGCCTCCGGGACAATCGCTACGAGCAGTACTTC.

V gene TRBV27 combines with J gene TRBJ2-7; 11 bases are a match to TRBD2. Germline loops: CDR1 MNHEY, CDR2 SMNVEV (reference sequence). This CDR3 has 14 amino acids. With 3 bases clipped from V and 11 bases from J, the junction kept 9 bases outside the gene matches. For the CDR3, the DNA is TGTGCCAGCAGTTTGTTAGGGACTAGCGGAAGGAAGTACTTC. It specifies CASSLLGTSGRKYF.

CDR3: CASSPLKHPSYNEQFF. Written as DNA, the CDR3 is TGTGCCAGCAGCCCTCTGAAGCACCCCTCCTACAATGAGCAGTTCTTC. The genes are TRBV28 and TRBJ2-1; D is unresolved. In germline, CDR1 is MDHEN, CDR2 SYDVKM. Trimming removed 6 bases from V and 0 bases from J, with 15 bases in between. CDR3 length equals 16 residues.

This chain connects TRBV11-1 to TRBJ2-1; TRBD1 agrees at 7 bases. The CDR3 runs to 15 residues. The ends lost 7 bases at V and 0 bases at J; junction bases unmatched: 6. Germline V CDR1 and CDR2: SGHAT, FQDESV (reference sequence). The CDR3 protein is CASKGQRSSYNEQFF. The DNA for the CDR3 is TGTGCCAGCAAGGGACAGAGAAGCTCCTACAATGAGCAGTTCTTC.

The chain joins TRBV9 to TRBJ1-5; unclear D gene. The germline V gene encodes CDR1 SGDLS and CDR2 YYNGEE. The germline V and J ends were trimmed by 0 bases and 5 bases, with 6 bases remaining between them. The CDR3 is made up of 13 amino acids. The CDR3 region has the DNA TGTGCCAGCAGCGTAGAGGGAGATCAGCCCCAGCATTTT. It specifies CASSVEGDQPQHF.

The chain links TRBV7-9 to TRBJ2-5, with D possibly being TRBD2 (6 bases). The closer fit of TRBJ2-7 to the DNA end suggests the J call may be wrong. From germline, CDR1 is SEHNR and CDR2 FQNEAQ (reference sequence). This CDR3 is built from 15 residues. The CDR3 loop is CASSLVGGGSYEQYF. The CDR3 DNA sequence: TGTGCCAGCAGCTTAGTGGGGGGAGGCTCCTACGAGCAGTACTTC.

The chain links TRBV29-1 to TRBJ2-5; TRBD1 aligns across 9 bases. The J call may be incorrect, as the DNA end agrees better with TRBJ2-7. Germline V gene lookup returns CDR1 SQVTM and CDR2 ANQGSEA. The CDR3 runs to 13 residues. CDR3 DNA: TGCAGCGTTCAGGGACAGGGAGCCTACGAGCAGTACTTC. Protein product: CSVQGQGAYEQYF.

The rearrangement uses TRBV7-2 and TRBJ1-4; perhaps TRBD1 as D (5 bases). CDR1 is SGHTA and CDR2 is FQGNSA in the germline V gene. The V end lost 2 bases, the J end lost 8 bases, and 9 bases lay between the germline ends. This CDR3 region has 13 residues. For the CDR3, the DNA is TGTGCCAGCAGCTTATTGGAGGGGGAAAAACTGTTTTTT. Translating it yields CASSLLEGEKLFF.

The chain couples TRBV28 to TRBJ1-1; TRBD1 might be the D (6 bases). CDR1 and CDR2 from the germline V gene are MDHEN and SYDVKM. CDR3 length: 13 amino acids. V gave up 6 bases and J gave up 9 bases, with 17 bases separating them. The CDR3 DNA reads TGTGCCAGCAGCCGCCGACAGGCGGAAAAAGCTTTCTTT. This sequence encodes CASSRRQAEKAFF.